Described below is a single T cell receptor beta chain sequence and its context. The source of the sample is a study of blood T cell repertoires in COVID-19. Repertoires were generated with immunoSEQ multiplex PCR, while TCRdb's copy carries only in-frame clones and drops some. The sample consists of more than 100,000 clones, roughly 82% of them appearing once. V trimming: 0 bases; J trimming: 0 bases; junction bases outside the gene matches: 13. The CDR3 consists of 19 residues. Looked up from germline, CDR1 is LGHNA and CDR2 is YNFKEQ. The rearrangement links TRBV4-2 to TRBJ1-1; TRBD1 matches 7 bases. Sequences were obtained from peripheral blood. The sequence derives from a human donor in a cohort sampled during active COVID-19. The CDR3: CASSQDIGDRKFMNTEAFF. In nucleotides, the CDR3 is TGTGCCAGCAGCCAAGACATAGGGGACAGAAAATTCATGAACACTGAAGCTTTCTTT.